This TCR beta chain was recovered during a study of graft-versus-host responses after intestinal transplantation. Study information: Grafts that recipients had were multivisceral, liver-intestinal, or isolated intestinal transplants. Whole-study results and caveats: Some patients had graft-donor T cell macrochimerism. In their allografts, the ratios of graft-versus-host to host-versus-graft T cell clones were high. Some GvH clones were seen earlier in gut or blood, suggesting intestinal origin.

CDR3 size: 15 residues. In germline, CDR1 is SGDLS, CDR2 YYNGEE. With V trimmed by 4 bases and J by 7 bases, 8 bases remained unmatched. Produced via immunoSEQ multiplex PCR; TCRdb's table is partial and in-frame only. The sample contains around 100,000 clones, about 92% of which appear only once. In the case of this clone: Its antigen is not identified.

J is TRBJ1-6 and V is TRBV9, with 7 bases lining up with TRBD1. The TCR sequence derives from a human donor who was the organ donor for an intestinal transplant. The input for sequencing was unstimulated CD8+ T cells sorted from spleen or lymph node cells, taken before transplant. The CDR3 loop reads CASSQGQVLNSPLHF. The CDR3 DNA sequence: TGTGCCAGCAGCCAAGGACAGGTTCTCAATTCACCCCTCCACTTT.